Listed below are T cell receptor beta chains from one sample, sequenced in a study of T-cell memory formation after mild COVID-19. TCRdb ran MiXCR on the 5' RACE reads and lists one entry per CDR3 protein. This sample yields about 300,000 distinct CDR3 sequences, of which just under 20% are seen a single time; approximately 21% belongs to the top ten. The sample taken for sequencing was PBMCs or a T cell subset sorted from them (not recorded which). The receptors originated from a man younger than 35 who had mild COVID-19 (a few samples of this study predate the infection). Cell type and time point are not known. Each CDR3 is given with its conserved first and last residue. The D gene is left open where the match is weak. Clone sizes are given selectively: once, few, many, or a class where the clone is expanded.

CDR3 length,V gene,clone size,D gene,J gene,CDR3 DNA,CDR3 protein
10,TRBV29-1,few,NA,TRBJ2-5,TGCAGCGTTGAATTACAGACCCAGTACTTC,CSVELQTQYF
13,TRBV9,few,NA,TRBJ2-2,TGTGCCAGCAGCGTACCTGACACCGGGGAGCTGTTTTTT,CASSVPDTGELFF
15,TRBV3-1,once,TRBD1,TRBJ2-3,TGTGCCAGCAGCACGGACAGGGTCGGGACAGATACGCAGTATTTT,CASSTDRVGTDTQYF
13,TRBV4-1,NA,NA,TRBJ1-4,TGCGCCAGCAGCCGTATCAGGACTGAAAAACTGTTTTTT,CASSRIRTEKLFF
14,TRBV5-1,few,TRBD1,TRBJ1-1,TGCGCCAGCAGCATCGGACAGGGGAGCACTGAAGCTTTCTTT,CASSIGQGSTEAFF
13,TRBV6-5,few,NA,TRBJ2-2,TGTGCCAGCAGTTACAGGGTAACAGGGGAGCTGTTTTTT,CASSYRVTGELFF
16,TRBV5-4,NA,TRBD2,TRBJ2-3,TGTGCCAGCAGCACAGGACTAGCGGGAAAAGGAGATACGCAGTATTTT,CASSTGLAGKGDTQYF
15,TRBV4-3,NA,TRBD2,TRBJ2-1,TGCGCCAGCAGCCGCCCGGGACTAGCGGGAGAAGGGCAGTTCTTC,CASSRPGLAGEGQFF
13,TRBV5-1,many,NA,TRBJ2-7,TGCGCCAGCAGCGGGGGACGGTCCTACGAGCAGTACTTC,CASSGGRSYEQYF
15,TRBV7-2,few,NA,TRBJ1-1,TGTGCCAGCAGCTTATTCACCTCGGCAGTCACTGAAGCTTTCTTT,CASSLFTSAVTEAFF
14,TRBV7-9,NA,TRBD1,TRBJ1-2,TGTGCCAGCACGACCGCCGGGACAGGGTACGGCTACACCTTC,CASTTAGTGYGYTF
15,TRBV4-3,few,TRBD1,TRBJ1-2,TGCGCCAGCAGCCAAGATTCCGGGACAGGGTCGGGCTACACCTTC,CASSQDSGTGSGYTF
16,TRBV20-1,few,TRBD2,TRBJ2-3,TGCAGTGCCCAGGGGACTAGCGGGGTTTTCTCAGATACGCAGTATTTT,CSAQGTSGVFSDTQYF
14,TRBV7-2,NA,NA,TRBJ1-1,TGTGCCAGCAGCTTATCGAGGACGTCAGATGAAGCTTTCTTT,CASSLSRTSDEAFF